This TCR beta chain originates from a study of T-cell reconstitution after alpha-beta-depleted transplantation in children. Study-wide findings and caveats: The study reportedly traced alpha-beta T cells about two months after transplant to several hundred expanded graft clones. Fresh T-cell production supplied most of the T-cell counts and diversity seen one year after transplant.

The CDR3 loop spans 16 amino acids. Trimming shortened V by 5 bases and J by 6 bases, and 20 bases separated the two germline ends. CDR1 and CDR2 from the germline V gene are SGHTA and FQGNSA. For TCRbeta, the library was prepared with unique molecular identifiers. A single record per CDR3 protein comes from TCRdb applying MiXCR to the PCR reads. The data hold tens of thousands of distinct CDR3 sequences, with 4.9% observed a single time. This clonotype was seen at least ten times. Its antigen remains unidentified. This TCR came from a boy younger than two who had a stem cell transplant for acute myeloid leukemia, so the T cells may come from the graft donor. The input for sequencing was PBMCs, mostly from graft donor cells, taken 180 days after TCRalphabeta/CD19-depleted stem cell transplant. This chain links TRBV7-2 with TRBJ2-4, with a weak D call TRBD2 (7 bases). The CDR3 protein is CASSARGGGDGNIQYF. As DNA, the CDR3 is TGTGCCAGCAGCGCCCGGGGAGGGGGGGACGGAAACATTCAGTACTTC.